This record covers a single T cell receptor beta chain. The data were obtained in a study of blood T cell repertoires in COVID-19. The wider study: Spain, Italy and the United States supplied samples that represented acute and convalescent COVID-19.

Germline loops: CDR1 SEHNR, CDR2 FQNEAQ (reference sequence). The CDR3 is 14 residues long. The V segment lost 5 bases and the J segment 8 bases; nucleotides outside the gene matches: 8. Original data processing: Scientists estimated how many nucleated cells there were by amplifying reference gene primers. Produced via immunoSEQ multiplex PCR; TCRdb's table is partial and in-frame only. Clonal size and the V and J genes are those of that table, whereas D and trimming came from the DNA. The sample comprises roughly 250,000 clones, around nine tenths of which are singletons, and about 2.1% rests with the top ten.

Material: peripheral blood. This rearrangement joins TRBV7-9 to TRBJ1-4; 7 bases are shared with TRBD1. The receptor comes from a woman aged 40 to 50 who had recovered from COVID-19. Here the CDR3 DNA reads TGTGCCAGCAGCCCTCCGGGACAGTGGGAAAAACTGTTTTTT. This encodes CASSPPGQWEKLFF. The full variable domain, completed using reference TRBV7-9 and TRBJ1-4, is DTGVSQNPRHKITKRGQNVTFRCDPISEHNRLYWYRQTLGQGPEFLTYFQNEAQLEKSRLLSDRFSAERPKGSFSTLEIQRTEQGDSAMYLCASSPPGQWEKLFFGSGTQLSVL.